A single sample gave rise to the 20 T cell receptor beta chains below, sequenced in a study of T cell responses to AZD1222 COVID-19 vaccine. Sequenced by immunoSEQ multiplex PCR; TCRdb stores in-frame clones only, minus some. Among around 72,000 clones listed, roughly four fifths were seen once. The sequencing used peripheral blood, collected on day 0 of AZD1222 vaccination. The origin of the receptors is an adult in good health.

The chain links TRBV28 to TRBJ1-1; D not resolved. Germline lookup yields CDR1 MDHEN and CDR2 SYDVKM. The V end was cut by 7 bases, the J end by 1 base, with 13 bases between. The CDR3 spans 14 residues. This chain's CDR3 is CASNMERPNTEAFF. The CDR3 DNA sequence: TGTGCCAGCAATATGGAACGGCCGAACACTGAAGCTTTCTTT.

This clone turned up a few times. V usage is TRBV6-5 and J usage is TRBJ1-5; the D is unclear. Germline V gene sequence: CDR1 MNHEY, CDR2 SVGAGI. The CDR3 has 13 amino acids. Trimming left V 3 bases short and J 11 bases short, with 14 bases between. The CDR3 DNA is TGTGCCAGCAGTTATTCCGGGTATGGAACCCAGCATTTT. This gives the protein CASSYSGYGTQHF.

This chain joins TRBV5-4 and TRBJ2-5; 8 nucleotides match TRBD2. V was clipped by 4 bases and J by 2 bases; unmatched bases: 7. The V gene's germline CDR1 is SGHNT and CDR2 YYREEE (reference sequence). The CDR3 is 15 amino acids. As DNA, the CDR3 is TGTGCCAGCAGCATTAGCGGGGCAACTCAAGAGACCCAGTACTTC. It translates to CASSISGATQETQYF.

In its sample, this clone was seen a few times. V is TRBV29-1 and J is TRBJ1-1; 9 nucleotides line up with TRBD1. J lost 10 bases, V lost 7 bases, and 4 bases had no gene match. Germline CDR1 reads SQVTM; CDR2 reads ANQGSEA. The CDR3 totals 10 residues. CDR3 residues: CSALTGGAFF. The CDR3 nucleotides read TGCAGCGCCCTGACAGGGGGAGCTTTCTTT.

The rearrangement links TRBV19 to TRBJ2-6; 8 bases are a match to TRBD2. The CDR3 is 17 amino acids. CDR1 and CDR2 (germline): LNHDA, SQIVND (reference sequence). Germline trimming cut 3 bases from V and 3 bases from J; bases unmatched to any gene: 7. Written as DNA, the CDR3 is TGTGCCAGTAGTATTTCGGCGGGGGGCGGTGGGGCCAACGTCCTGACTTTC. It codes for CASSISAGGGGANVLTF.

This chain links TRBV4-1 with TRBJ2-7, with D possibly being TRBD2 (7 bases). CDR1 and CDR2 from the germline V gene are MGHRA and YSYEKL. With 4 bases removed from V and 3 bases from J, the gap between germline ends came to 19 bases. The CDR3 totals 16 residues. CDR3 amino acids: CASSREQAGALYEQYF. CDR3 DNA: TGCGCCAGCAGCCGCGAACAGGCGGGGGCCCTCTACGAGCAGTACTTC.

This chain uses TRBV28 with TRBJ2-7, with a possible D match to TRBD1 (9 bases). V was trimmed by 6 bases and J by 3 bases, leaving 21 bases between them. Per the germline V gene, CDR1 is MDHEN and CDR2 is SYDVKM. The CDR3 consists of 16 residues. CDR3 sequence (DNA): TGTGCCAGCAGCGTAACAGGGGGCGGGAGGTTCTACGAGCAGTACTTC. It translates to CASSVTGGGRFYEQYF.

This CDR3 is CASSTQLGQGSGEQYF. DNA of the CDR3: TGTGCCAGCAGTACCCAACTGGGACAGGGGAGCGGCGAGCAGTACTTC. The genes are TRBV27 and TRBJ2-7; TRBD1 agrees at 10 bases. The CDR3 covers 16 residues. CDR1 and CDR2 from the germline V gene are MNHEY and SMNVEV (reference sequence). Unmatched junction bases numbered 13, after V lost 5 bases and J lost 6 bases.

The rearrangement uses TRBV7-3 and TRBJ1-1; D remains unclear. The V gene lost 5 bases and the J gene lost 0 bases, with 13 bases spanning the gap. The CDR3 length is 15 residues. Germline loops: CDR1 SGHTA, CDR2 FQGTGA. The CDR3, as DNA: TGTGCCAGCAGCCCTCGGCTCGGGATGAACACTGAAGCTTTCTTT. This gives the protein CASSPRLGMNTEAFF.

V gene TRBV6-1 combines with J gene TRBJ2-1; D remains unclear. From germline, CDR1 is MNHNS and CDR2 SASEGT. V lost 0 bases and J 8 bases, leaving 11 bases between the germline ends. This CDR3 has 14 residues. The CDR3 protein is CASSEAGPLDEQFF. The CDR3 DNA follows: TGTGCCAGCAGTGAAGCGGGCCCGTTGGATGAGCAGTTCTTC.

The chain joins TRBV2 to TRBJ2-2; 10 bases align to TRBD1. This CDR3 spans 15 amino acids. In germline, CDR1 is SNHLY, CDR2 FYNNEI. After removal of 6 bases from V and 4 bases from J, the junction contained 5 bases not matched to a gene. The CDR3 here is CASRIGTGVTGELFF. CDR3 DNA sequence: TGTGCCAGCAGAATCGGGACAGGGGTCACCGGGGAGCTGTTTTTT.

This chain connects TRBV6-5 to TRBJ1-2; the match to TRBD1 covers 8 bases. Germline V gene lookup returns CDR1 MNHEY and CDR2 SVGAGI. The CDR3 has 15 amino acids. V was clipped by 2 bases and J by 4 bases; unmatched bases: 6. The CDR3 reads CASSYTHRGGYGYTF. In DNA, the CDR3 is TGTGCCAGCAGTTACACCCACAGGGGGGGCTATGGCTACACCTTC.

This clone was recorded a few times. The genes are TRBV12-3 or TRBV12-4 and TRBJ1-2; TRBD1 aligns across 8 bases. V was clipped by 5 bases and J by 4 bases; unmatched bases: 3. The CDR3 spans 13 residues. The CDR3 reads CASSQGATYGYTF. CDR3 DNA sequence: TGTGCCAGCAGTCAGGGGGCCACCTATGGCTACACCTTC.

The genes are TRBV4-1 and TRBJ2-7, with TRBD1 identical over 10 bases. Germline trimming cut 4 bases from V and 3 bases from J; bases unmatched to any gene: 24. The CDR3 has 21 amino acids. Germline V CDR1 and CDR2: MGHRA, YSYEKL. This CDR3 is CASSPRHRDRGREANLYEQYF. The CDR3 DNA follows: TGCGCCAGCAGCCCTCGTCACCGGGACAGGGGTCGAGAGGCCAACCTCTACGAGCAGTACTTC.

J is TRBJ1-3 and V is TRBV6-5; D remains ambiguous. The CDR3 has 14 amino acids. Looked up from germline, CDR1 is MNHEY and CDR2 is SVGAGI. Trimming removed 7 bases at V and 3 bases at J, with 13 bases between. The CDR3, as DNA: TGTGCCAGCACCCGCGGGGTTCATGGAAACACCATATATTTT. Its translation: CASTRGVHGNTIYF.

V is TRBV11-2 and J is TRBJ1-5, with a tentative D call TRBD1 (5 bases). CDR3 length equals 15 residues. Trimming shortened V by 4 bases and J by 4 bases, and 14 bases separated the two germline ends. CDR1 and CDR2 (germline): SGHAT, FQNNGV. Here the CDR3 reads CASSWTGHPNQPQHF. CDR3 nucleotides: TGTGCCAGCAGCTGGACTGGACACCCAAATCAGCCCCAGCATTTT. Variable domain in full (rest from reference TRBV11-2 and TRBJ1-5): EAGVAQSPRYKIIEKRQSVAFWCNPISGHATLYWYQQILGQGPKLLIQFQNNGVVDDSQLPKDRFSAERLKGVDSTLKIQPAKLEDSAVYLCASSWTGHPNQPQHFGDGTRLSIL.

V gene TRBV24-1 combines with J gene TRBJ1-2; unclear D gene. This CDR3 comprises 12 residues. Trimming cost V 3 bases and J 8 bases, with 9 bases left between them. The germline gives CDR1 KGHDR, CDR2 SFDVKD. The chain's CDR3 is CATSDRFGGYTF. The CDR3 coding sequence is TGTGCCACCAGTGATAGGTTCGGCGGCTACACCTTC.

The rearrangement joins TRBV11-2 to TRBJ1-2; possibly TRBD1 for D (6 bases). Deletions cut 1 base from V and 8 bases from J, with 20 bases between. CDR1 and CDR2 from the germline V gene are SGHAT and FQNNGV. The CDR3 has 16 amino acids. CDR3 residues: CASSLALGARERGYTF. In DNA form, the CDR3 reads TGTGCCAGCAGCTTAGCACTGGGGGCGCGAGAGAGGGGCTACACCTTC.

The chain is built from TRBV15 and TRBJ1-4; D may be TRBD1 (5 bases). The germline V gene encodes CDR1 LNHNV and CDR2 YYDKDF (reference sequence). Trimming pared 4 bases from V and 6 bases from J, leaving 15 bases between. The CDR3 is 15 residues long. The CDR3 region is CATSNLQGFYEKLFF. The CDR3 DNA reads as TGTGCCACCAGCAACCTTCAGGGCTTTTATGAAAAACTGTTTTTT.

The sample holds a few counts of this clone. J is TRBJ2-7 and V is TRBV18, with TRBD1 matching 8 bases. This CDR3 contains 15 residues. V was pared by 4 bases and J by 8 bases, with 13 bases of the junction left unmatched. Germline V gene sequence: CDR1 KGHSH, CDR2 LQKENI. For the CDR3, the DNA is TGTGCCAGCTCACTAAATGGACAGGGTCTGGATCAGCAGTACTTC. Translating it yields CASSLNGQGLDQQYF.